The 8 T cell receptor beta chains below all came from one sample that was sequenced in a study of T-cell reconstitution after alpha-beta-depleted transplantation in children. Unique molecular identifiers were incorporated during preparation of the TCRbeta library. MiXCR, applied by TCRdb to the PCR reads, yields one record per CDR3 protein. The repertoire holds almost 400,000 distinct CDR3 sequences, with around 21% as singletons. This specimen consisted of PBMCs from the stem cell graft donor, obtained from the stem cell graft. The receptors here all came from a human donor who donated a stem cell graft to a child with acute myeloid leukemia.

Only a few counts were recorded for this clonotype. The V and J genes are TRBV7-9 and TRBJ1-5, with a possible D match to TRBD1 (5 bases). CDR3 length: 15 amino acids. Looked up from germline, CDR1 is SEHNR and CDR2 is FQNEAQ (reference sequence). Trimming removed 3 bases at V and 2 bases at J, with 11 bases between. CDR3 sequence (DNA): TGTGCCAGCAGCTTTGGACCGGGGGGCAATCAGCCCCAGCATTTT. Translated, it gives CASSFGPGGNQPQHF. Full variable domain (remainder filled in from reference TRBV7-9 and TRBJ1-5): DTGVSQNPRHKITKRGQNVTFRCDPISEHNRLYWYRQTLGQGPEFLTYFQNEAQLEKSRLLSDRFSAERPKGSFSTLEIQRTEQGDSAMYLCASSFGPGGNQPQHFGDGTRLSIL.

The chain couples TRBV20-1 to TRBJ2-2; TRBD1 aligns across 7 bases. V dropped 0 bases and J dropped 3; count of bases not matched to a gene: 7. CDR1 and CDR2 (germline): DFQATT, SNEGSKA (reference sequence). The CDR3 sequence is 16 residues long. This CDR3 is CSARDNRGSHTGELFF. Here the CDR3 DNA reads TGCAGTGCTAGAGATAACAGGGGATCCCACACCGGGGAGCTGTTTTTT.

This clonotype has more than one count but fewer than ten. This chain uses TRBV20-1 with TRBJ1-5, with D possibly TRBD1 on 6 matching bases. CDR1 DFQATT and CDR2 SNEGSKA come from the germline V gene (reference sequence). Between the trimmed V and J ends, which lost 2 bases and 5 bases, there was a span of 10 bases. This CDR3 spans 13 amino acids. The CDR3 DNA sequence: TGCAGTGCTAGACCCGGGGGCCATCAGCCCCAGCATTTT. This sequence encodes CSARPGGHQPQHF.

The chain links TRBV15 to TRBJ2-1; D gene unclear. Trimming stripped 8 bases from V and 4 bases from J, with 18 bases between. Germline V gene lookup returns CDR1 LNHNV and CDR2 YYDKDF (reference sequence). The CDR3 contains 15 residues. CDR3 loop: CATGRHSPFYNEQFF. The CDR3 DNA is TGTGCCACCGGTAGGCACTCCCCATTTTACAATGAGCAGTTCTTC.

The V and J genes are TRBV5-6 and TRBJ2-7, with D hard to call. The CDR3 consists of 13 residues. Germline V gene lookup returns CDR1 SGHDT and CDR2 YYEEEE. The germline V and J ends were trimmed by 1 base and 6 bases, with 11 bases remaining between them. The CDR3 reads CASSLFLFGEQYF. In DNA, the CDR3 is TGTGCCAGCAGCTTGTTCCTCTTCGGCGAGCAGTACTTC.

The CDR3 DNA reads as TGTGCCATCCTTGGGACTAGCGGCACAGATACGCAGTATTTT. Encoded protein: CAILGTSGTDTQYF. V is TRBV10-3 and J is TRBJ2-3; 10 bases are a match to TRBD2. The CDR3 covers 14 residues. The trim removed 8 bases at V and 1 base at J, leaving 3 bases unmatched. Germline assignment: CDR1 ENHRY and CDR2 SYGVKD.

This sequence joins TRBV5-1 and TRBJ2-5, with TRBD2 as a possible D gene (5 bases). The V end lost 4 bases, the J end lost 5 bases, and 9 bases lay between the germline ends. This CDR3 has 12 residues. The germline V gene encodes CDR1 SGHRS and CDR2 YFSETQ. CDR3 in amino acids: CASSRGLETQYF. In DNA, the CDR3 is TGCGCCAGCAGCCGAGGGTTGGAGACCCAGTACTTC.

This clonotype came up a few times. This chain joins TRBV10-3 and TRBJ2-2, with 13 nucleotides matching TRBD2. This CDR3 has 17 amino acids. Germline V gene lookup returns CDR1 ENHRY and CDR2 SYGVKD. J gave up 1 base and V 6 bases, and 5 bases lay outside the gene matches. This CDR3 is CAISGLAGAENTGELFF. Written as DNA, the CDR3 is TGTGCCATCAGCGGACTAGCGGGAGCTGAGAACACCGGGGAGCTGTTTTTT.